The rows below give T cell receptor beta chains drawn from one sample of a study of shared clonotypes between healthy human individuals. Profiling relied on immunoSEQ multiplex PCR, and the TCRdb table lists in-frame clones only, not all of them. This table holds some 1,400,000 clones, about 96% found once. Sequenced input: naive CD4+ T cells sorted from blood. The receptors here all came from a man aged 25 to 40 in good health. Each CDR3 is given with its conserved first and last residue. A D gene is named only where the DNA matches it firmly. Not every row has a clone size; where given, it reads once, few, many or a size class.

15,TRBV19,TRBD1,once,TRBJ2-5,CASSSWDRGQETQYF,TGTGCCAGTAGTTCCTGGGACAGGGGGCAAGAGACCCAGTACTTC
15,TRBV5-1,-,-,TRBJ2-2,CASGYRAVNTGELFF,TGCGCCAGCGGCTACAGGGCGGTTAACACCGGGGAGCTGTTTTTT
17,TRBV4-3,-,-,TRBJ2-6,CASSQDYSSTGANVLTF,TGCGCCAGCAGCCAAGATTACAGCTCTACTGGGGCCAACGTCCTGACTTTC
13,TRBV7-9,-,once,TRBJ1-2,CASSLKQGYGYTF,TGTGCCAGCAGCTTAAAACAGGGATATGGCTACACCTTC
15,TRBV13,TRBD2,-,TRBJ2-7,CASSLLASGYTEQYF,TGTGCCAGCAGCTTATTGGCTAGCGGGTATACCGAGCAGTACTTC
13,TRBV30,-,-,TRBJ2-7,CAWNPPHSYEQYF,TGTGCCTGGAATCCCCCCCACTCCTACGAGCAGTACTTC
18,TRBV5-1,TRBD1,-,TRBJ1-5,CASSLGFRTGDSNQPQHF,TGCGCCAGCAGCTTGGGTTTTAGGACAGGGGATAGCAATCAGCCCCAGCATTTT
15,TRBV19,TRBD1,-,TRBJ2-7,CASSILWDSSYEQYF,TGTGCCAGTAGTATATTGTGGGACAGCTCCTACGAGCAGTACTTC
11,TRBV7-2,-,-,TRBJ2-4,CASRITGIQYF,TGTGCCAGCAGGATAACAGGGATTCAGTACTTC
14,TRBV7-9,-,-,TRBJ1-1,CASSLLGQNTEAFF,TGTGCCAGCAGCTTACTAGGGCAAAACACTGAAGCTTTCTTT
14,TRBV7-9,-,-,TRBJ2-7,CASSLGRSVGEQYF,TGTGCCAGCAGCTTAGGACGGAGCGTGGGGGAGCAGTACTTC
15,TRBV6-6,TRBD1,-,TRBJ1-1,CASTLTGVRGTEAFF,TGTGCCAGCACCCTGACAGGGGTTCGGGGCACTGAAGCTTTCTTT
11,TRBV20-1,-,-,TRBJ1-2,CSARVGGGYTF,TGCAGTGCTAGGGTGGGAGGTGGCTACACCTTC
17,TRBV18,TRBD2,-,TRBJ2-7,CASSPLRAGGSSYEQYF,TGTGCCAGCTCACCGCTAAGGGCGGGAGGGTCCTCCTACGAGCAGTACTTC
13,TRBV28,-,-,TRBJ1-2,CASSLTGAYGYTF,TGTGCCAGCAGTTTGACAGGAGCCTATGGCTACACCTTC
16,TRBV2,TRBD1,once,TRBJ2-1,CASRASVGQGWNEQFF,TGTGCCAGCAGGGCCTCGGTCGGACAGGGCTGGAATGAGCAGTTCTTC
17,TRBV27,-,-,TRBJ2-1,CASSSPGGGRSLDEQFF,TGTGCCAGCAGTTCCCCTGGGGGAGGTCGCAGCCTCGATGAGCAGTTCTTC
13,TRBV6-6,-,-,TRBJ1-2,CASSYRVDGAPTF,TGTGCCAGCAGTTACCGTGTCGACGGGGCTCCCACCTTC
16,TRBV21-1,-,-,TRBJ2-7,CASSPQGPGGNYEQYF,TGTGCCAGCAGCCCCCAAGGGCCAGGGGGTAATTACGAGCAGTACTTC
14,TRBV5-4,-,-,TRBJ1-4,CASSRDGSGEKLFF,TGTGCCAGCAGCCGAGACGGGAGCGGTGAAAAACTGTTTTTT
14,TRBV5-1,-,-,TRBJ1-1,CASSTGGQNWKAFF,TGCGCCAGCAGCACCGGGGGGCAGAATTGGAAAGCTTTCTTT
16,TRBV5-4,-,once,TRBJ2-1,CASSRDGSLGYNEQFF,TGTGCCAGCAGCCGGGACGGCAGCTTGGGGTACAATGAGCAGTTCTTC
15,TRBV4-1,-,-,TRBJ1-1,CASSQPLGGITEAFF,TGCGCCAGCAGCCAACCACTGGGGGGCATTACTGAAGCTTTCTTT
15,TRBV7-8,TRBD1,-,TRBJ2-7,CASSLGGQSAYEQYF,TGTGCCAGCAGCTTAGGGGGACAGTCAGCGTACGAGCAGTACTTC
16,TRBV6-1,-,few,TRBJ1-2,CASSAGLPGGNYGYTF,TGTGCCAGCAGTGCGGGACTTCCCGGCGGTAACTATGGCTACACCTTC
12,TRBV5-6,-,-,TRBJ2-1,CASSWWGAEQFF,TGTGCCAGCAGCTGGTGGGGGGCTGAGCAGTTCTTC
17,TRBV9,-,-,TRBJ2-2,CASSPFLGLGNTGELFF,TGTGCCAGCAGCCCCTTCCTGGGACTCGGTAACACCGGGGAGCTGTTTTTT
14,TRBV29-1,TRBD2,-,TRBJ2-7,CSVTVTSGSYEQYF,TGCAGCGTAACAGTGACTAGCGGGAGCTACGAGCAGTACTTC
13,TRBV28,-,-,TRBJ2-5,CASKEGIQETQYF,TGTGCCAGCAAGGAAGGGATTCAAGAGACCCAGTACTTC
10,TRBV20-1,-,-,TRBJ2-7,CSAGLYEQYF,TGCAGTGCCGGTCTCTACGAGCAGTACTTC
15,TRBV7-6,-,-,TRBJ2-7,CASSPGGGSSYEQYF,TGTGCCAGCAGCCCCGGTGGGGGGAGCTCCTACGAGCAGTACTTC
16,TRBV18,-,-,TRBJ2-6,CASSPGVPSGANVLTF,TGTGCCAGCTCACCGGGGGTCCCCTCTGGGGCCAACGTCCTGACTTTC
13,TRBV10-1,TRBD1,-,TRBJ1-5,CASRDRRNQPQHF,TGCGCCAGCAGGGACAGGCGAAATCAGCCCCAGCATTTT
12,TRBV2,-,-,TRBJ2-2,CASNEGVGELFF,TGTGCCAGCAATGAGGGGGTCGGGGAGCTGTTTTTT
16,TRBV13,TRBD1,-,TRBJ2-6,CASSSLTGRGANVLTF,TGTGCCAGCAGCTCATTGACAGGGCGGGGGGCCAACGTCCTGACTTTC
15,TRBV9,-,-,TRBJ1-1,CASSVSGTMNTEAFF,TGTGCCAGCAGCGTATCTGGGACCATGAACACTGAAGCTTTCTTT
13,TRBV10-2,TRBD1,once,TRBJ2-7,CASRSTGDYEQYF,TGCGCCAGCCGGTCCACAGGGGACTACGAGCAGTACTTC
16,TRBV5-1,TRBD2,-,TRBJ2-7,CASSSGTSGRPYEQYF,TGCGCCAGCAGCTCCGGGACTAGCGGGAGGCCCTACGAGCAGTACTTC
15,TRBV7-9,TRBD2,-,TRBJ2-1,CASSRGTSGYNEQFF,TGTGCCAGCAGCCGCGGGACTAGCGGGTACAATGAGCAGTTCTTC
15,TRBV10-3,-,-,TRBJ1-1,CAISELWGLNTEAFF,TGTGCCATCAGTGAGTTGTGGGGGCTGAACACTGAAGCTTTCTTT
15,TRBV28,-,-,TRBJ2-3,CASTSPAASTDTQYF,TGTGCCAGCACCTCTCCAGCGGCTAGCACAGATACGCAGTATTTT
16,TRBV11-2,-,once,TRBJ2-6,CASSLSPTSGANVLTF,TGTGCCAGCAGCTTATCCCCTACCTCTGGGGCCAACGTCCTGACTTTC
14,TRBV11-2,-,-,TRBJ1-1,CASSLVRKNTEAFF,TGTGCCAGCAGCTTAGTTAGGAAGAACACTGAAGCTTTCTTT
16,TRBV5-4,-,-,TRBJ2-6,CASSGRASSGANVLTF,TGTGCCAGCAGCGGCAGGGCTAGCTCTGGGGCCAACGTCCTGACTTTC
14,TRBV5-1,TRBD2,-,TRBJ2-7,CASSFETSTDEQYF,TGCGCCAGCAGCTTCGAGACTAGCACGGACGAGCAGTACTTC